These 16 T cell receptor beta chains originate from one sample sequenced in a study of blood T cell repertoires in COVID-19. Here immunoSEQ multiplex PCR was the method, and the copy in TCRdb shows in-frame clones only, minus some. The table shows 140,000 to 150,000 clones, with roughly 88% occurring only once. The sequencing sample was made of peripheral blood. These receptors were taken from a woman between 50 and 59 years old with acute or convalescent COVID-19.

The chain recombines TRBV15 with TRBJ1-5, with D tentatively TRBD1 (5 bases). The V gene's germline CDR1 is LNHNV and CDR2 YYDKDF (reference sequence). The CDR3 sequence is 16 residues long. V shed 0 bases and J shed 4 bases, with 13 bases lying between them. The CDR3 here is CATSRDAGRGNQPQHF. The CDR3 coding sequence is TGTGCCACCAGCAGAGATGCAGGTAGGGGTAATCAGCCCCAGCATTTT.

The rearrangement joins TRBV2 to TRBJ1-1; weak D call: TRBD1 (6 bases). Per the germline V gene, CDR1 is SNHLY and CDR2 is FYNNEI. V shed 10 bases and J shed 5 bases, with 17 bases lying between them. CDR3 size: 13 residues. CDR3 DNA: TGTGCCACCGGCCCGGACAGACGGACTGAAGCTTTCTTT. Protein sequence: CATGPDRRTEAFF.

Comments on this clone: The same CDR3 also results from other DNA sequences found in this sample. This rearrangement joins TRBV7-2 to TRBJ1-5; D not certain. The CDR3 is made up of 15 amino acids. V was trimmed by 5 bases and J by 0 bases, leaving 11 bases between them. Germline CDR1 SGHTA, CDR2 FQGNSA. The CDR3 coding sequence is TGTGCCAGCAGCCCTTTGCGGGGTAGCAATCAGCCCCAGCATTTT. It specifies CASSPLRGSNQPQHF.

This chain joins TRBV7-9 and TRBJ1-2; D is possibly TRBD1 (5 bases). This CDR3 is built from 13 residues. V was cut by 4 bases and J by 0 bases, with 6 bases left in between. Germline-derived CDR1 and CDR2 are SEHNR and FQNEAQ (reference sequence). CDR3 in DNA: TGTGCCAGCAGCTCGACAGCTAACTATGGCTACACCTTC. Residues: CASSSTANYGYTF.

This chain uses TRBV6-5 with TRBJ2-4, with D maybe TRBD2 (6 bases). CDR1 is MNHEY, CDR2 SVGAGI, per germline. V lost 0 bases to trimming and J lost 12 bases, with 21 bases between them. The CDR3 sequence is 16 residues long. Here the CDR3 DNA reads TGTGCCAGCAGTTACTCGTTAGGGACTCAAAAACAGGCTCAGTACTTC. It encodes CASSYSLGTQKQAQYF.

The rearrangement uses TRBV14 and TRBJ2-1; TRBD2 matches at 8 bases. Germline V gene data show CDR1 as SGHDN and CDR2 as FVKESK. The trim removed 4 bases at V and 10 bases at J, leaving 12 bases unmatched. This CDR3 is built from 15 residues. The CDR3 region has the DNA TGTGCCAGCAGCCTTGGAGGGGGTAGCGGGGAGGAGCAGTTCTTC. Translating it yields CASSLGGGSGEEQFF.

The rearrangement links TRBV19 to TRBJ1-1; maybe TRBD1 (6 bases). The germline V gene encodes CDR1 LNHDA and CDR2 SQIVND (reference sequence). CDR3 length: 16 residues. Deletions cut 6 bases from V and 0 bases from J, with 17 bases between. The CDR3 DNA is TGTGCCAGTAGCAATGGAGGACAGCACATGAACACTGAAGCTTTCTTT. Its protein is CASSNGGQHMNTEAFF.

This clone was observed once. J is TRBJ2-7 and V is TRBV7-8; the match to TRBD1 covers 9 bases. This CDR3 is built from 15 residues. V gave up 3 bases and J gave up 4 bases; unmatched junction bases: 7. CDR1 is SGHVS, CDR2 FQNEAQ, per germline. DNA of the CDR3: TGTGCCAGCAGCTTGCTCCCGGGACAGGGTTACGAGCAGTACTTC. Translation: CASSLLPGQGYEQYF.

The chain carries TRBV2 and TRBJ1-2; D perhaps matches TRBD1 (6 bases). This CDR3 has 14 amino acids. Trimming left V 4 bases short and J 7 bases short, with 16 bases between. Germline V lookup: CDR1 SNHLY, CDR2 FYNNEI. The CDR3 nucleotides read TGTGCCAGCAGTGCGGGACAAGCAACGAGTGGCTACACCTTC. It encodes CASSAGQATSGYTF.

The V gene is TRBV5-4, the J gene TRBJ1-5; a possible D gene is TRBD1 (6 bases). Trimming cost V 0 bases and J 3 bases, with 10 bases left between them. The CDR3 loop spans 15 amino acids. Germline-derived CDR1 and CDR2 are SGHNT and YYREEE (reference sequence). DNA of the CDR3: TGTGCCAGCAGCTTGGCAGGGGAGAACAATCAGCCCCAGCATTTT. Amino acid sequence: CASSLAGENNQPQHF.

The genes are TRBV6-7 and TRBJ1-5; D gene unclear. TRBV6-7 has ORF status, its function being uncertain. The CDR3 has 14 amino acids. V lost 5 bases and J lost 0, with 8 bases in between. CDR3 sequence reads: CASSTSYSNQPQHF. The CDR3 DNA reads TGTGCCAGCAGTACCAGTTATAGCAATCAGCCCCAGCATTTT.

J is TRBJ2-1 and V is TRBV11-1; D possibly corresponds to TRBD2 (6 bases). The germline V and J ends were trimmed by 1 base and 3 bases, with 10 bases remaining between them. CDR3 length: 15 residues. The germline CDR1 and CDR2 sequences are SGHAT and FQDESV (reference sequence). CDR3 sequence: CASSLDGGRYNEQFF. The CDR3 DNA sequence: TGTGCCAGCAGCTTAGACGGAGGGCGCTACAATGAGCAGTTCTTC.

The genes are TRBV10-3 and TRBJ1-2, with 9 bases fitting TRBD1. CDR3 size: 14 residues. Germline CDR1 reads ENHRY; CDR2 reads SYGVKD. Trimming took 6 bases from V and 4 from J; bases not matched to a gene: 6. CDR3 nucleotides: TGTGCCATCAGCGGGACAGGGCAGGGCTATGGCTACACCTTC. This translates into CAISGTGQGYGYTF.

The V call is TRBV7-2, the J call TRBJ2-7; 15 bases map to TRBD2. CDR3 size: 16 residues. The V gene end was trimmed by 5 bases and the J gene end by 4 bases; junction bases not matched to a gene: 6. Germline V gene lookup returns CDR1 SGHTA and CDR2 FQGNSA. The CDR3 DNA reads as TGTGCCAGCAGCACCCGAGGGACTAGCGGGAGGTACGAGCAGTACTTC. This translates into CASSTRGTSGRYEQYF.

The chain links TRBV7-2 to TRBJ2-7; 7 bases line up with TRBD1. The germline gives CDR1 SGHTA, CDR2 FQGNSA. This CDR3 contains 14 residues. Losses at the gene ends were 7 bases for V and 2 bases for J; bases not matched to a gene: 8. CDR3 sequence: CASTFGQVPYEQYF. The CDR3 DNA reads TGTGCCAGCACCTTCGGACAGGTCCCCTACGAGCAGTACTTC.

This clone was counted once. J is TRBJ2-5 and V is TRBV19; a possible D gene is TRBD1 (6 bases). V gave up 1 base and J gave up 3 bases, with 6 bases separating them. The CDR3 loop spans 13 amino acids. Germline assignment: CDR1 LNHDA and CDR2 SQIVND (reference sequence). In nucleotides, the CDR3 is TGTGCCAGTAGTATAGGGACAGAAGAGACCCAGTACTTC. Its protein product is CASSIGTEETQYF.